This T cell receptor (beta chain) was identified during a study of T cells in Graves' hyperthyroidism and ophthalmopathy. The CDR3 is 14 residues long. The V gene end was trimmed by 5 bases and the J gene end by 7 bases; junction bases not matched to a gene: 6. Germline lookup yields CDR1 SGHRS and CDR2 YFSETQ. This clonotype was counted many times. TCR beta CDR3 sequences were amplified from RNA transcripts. First-round RT-PCR with HTBI primers amplified the TCR CDR3 region. TCRdb passed the multiplex PCR reads through MiXCR, listing each CDR3 protein once. The sample gives under 550,000 distinct CDR3 sequences, about 20% of which show up once; about 50% is in the top ten.

The sequencing sample was made of blood. The gene calls are TRBV5-1 and TRBJ1-1; TRBD1 matches at 12 bases. The TCR was taken from a man aged 40-50 years with Graves' ophthalmopathy. The CDR3 DNA follows: TGCGCCAGCAGGGGCGGGACAGGGGGCGTTGAAGCTTTCTTT. It yields the protein CASRGGTGGVEAFF.